Listed below are T cell receptor beta chains from one sample, sequenced in a study of T cell responses to AZD1222 COVID-19 vaccine. Repertoires were generated with immunoSEQ multiplex PCR, while TCRdb's copy carries only in-frame clones and drops some. The sample records fewer than 150,000 clones, 90% being singletons. Sequenced here: peripheral blood, sampled 28 days after the second AZD1222 dose. The receptors come from an adult who received the AZD1222 COVID-19 vaccine. CDR3s include the opening cysteine and the closing phenylalanine or tryptophan. The D gene is left open where the match is weak.

V	D	J	CDR3	DNA
TRBV29-1	.	TRBJ1-5	CSVGAGNQPQHF	TGCAGCGTTGGGGCAGGGAACCAGCCCCAGCATTTT
TRBV9	.	TRBJ2-7	CASSVDPRGADYEQYF	TGTGCCAGCAGCGTAGATCCCAGGGGCGCAGACTACGAGCAGTACTTC
TRBV10-3	.	TRBJ2-3	CAISVSTERDTQYF	TGTGCCATCAGTGTGTCGACAGAGAGAGATACGCAGTATTTT
TRBV6-4	TRBD2	TRBJ2-7	CASSELAGVGEQYF	TGTGCCAGCAGTGAACTAGCGGGAGTCGGCGAGCAGTACTTC
TRBV7-5	.	TRBJ2-7	CARSLEVRDRGRYEQYF	TGTGCCAGAAGCTTAGAGGTTAGGGACAGGGGGCGGTACGAGCAGTACTTC
TRBV19	.	TRBJ1-4	CASTPHRRGDNEKLFF	TGTGCCAGTACCCCCCACCGCCGAGGGGATAATGAAAAACTGTTTTTT
TRBV15	.	TRBJ2-7	CATSRDIGGRGEQYF	TGTGCCACCAGCAGAGATATAGGGGGGCGCGGCGAGCAGTACTTC
TRBV29-1	.	TRBJ1-1	CSVYPLANTEAFF	TGCAGCGTTTATCCACTCGCGAACACTGAAGCTTTCTTT
TRBV7-8	TRBD1	TRBJ1-1	CASSFYRGVGTEAFF	TGTGCCAGCAGCTTTTACAGGGGAGTGGGCACTGAAGCTTTCTTT
TRBV6-5	.	TRBJ1-6	CASSLDTARDSPLHF	TGTGCCAGCAGTCTAGACACTGCGCGGGATTCACCCCTCCACTTT
TRBV5-1	.	TRBJ1-1	CASSLGQVKNTEAFF	TGCGCCAGCAGCTTGGGCCAGGTAAAGAACACTGAAGCTTTCTTT
TRBV7-9	.	TRBJ1-4	CASSRAPPYDEKLFF	TGTGCCAGCAGCCGCGCCCCCCCGTACGATGAAAAACTGTTTTTT
TRBV3-1/TRBV3-2	.	TRBJ1-1	CASSQVHLNTEAFF	TGTGCCAGCAGCCAGGTACATTTGAACACTGAAGCTTTCTTT